These T cell receptor beta chains were read from a single sample in a study of cytomegalovirus exposure and HLA in healthy donors. This table comes from immunoSEQ multiplex PCR, and its TCRdb copy is limited to in-frame clones, with some not included. The table has approximately 160,000 clones, around 80% seen once. The specimen sequenced was PBMCs. All receptors derive from a male donor in good health and CMV-seronegative. Each CDR3 is given with its conserved first and last residue. A D gene is named only where the DNA matches it firmly. For some rows the clone size is stated as once, few or many, or as a class when expanded; others skip it.

j_gene,d_gene,v_gene,abundance,CDR3nt,CDR3aa
TRBJ2-5,NA,TRBV19,NA,TGTGCCAGTAGTATCCGGGGGACCCAGTACTTC,CASSIRGTQYF
TRBJ2-7,TRBD1,TRBV6-5,few,TGTGCCAGCAGCCAAGGGGGCGGCTACGAGCAGTACTTC,CASSQGGGYEQYF
TRBJ1-5,NA,TRBV27,NA,TGTGCCAGCAGTTCATACTCCGGAGTTCAGCCCCAGCATTTT,CASSSYSGVQPQHF
TRBJ2-7,NA,TRBV7-2,few,TGTGCCAGCAGCTTCGGTAGCGGCTACGAGCAGTACTTC,CASSFGSGYEQYF
TRBJ2-7,TRBD1,TRBV5-6,NA,TGTGCCAGCGCCCGGGACAGCCTCTACGAGCAGTACTTC,CASARDSLYEQYF
TRBJ1-1,NA,TRBV27,NA,TGTGCCAGCAGTTTCCCGGACAGCTCTGAAGCTTTCTTT,CASSFPDSSEAFF
TRBJ2-7,TRBD1,TRBV4-1,NA,TGCGCCAGCAGCGCGTCGGGACAGCTTTACGAGCAGTACTTC,CASSASGQLYEQYF
TRBJ1-6,NA,TRBV13,NA,TGTGCCAGCAGCTTTAGTTCGGGGTCACCCCTCCACTTT,CASSFSSGSPLHF
TRBJ2-1,TRBD1,TRBV14,few,TGTGCCAGCAGCCCCGGACAGGGTTGGGGCTACAATGAGCAGTTCTTC,CASSPGQGWGYNEQFF
TRBJ2-1,NA,TRBV6-4,NA,TGTGCCAGCAGTGACAGCAAGAATGAGCAGTTCTTC,CASSDSKNEQFF
TRBJ2-7,NA,TRBV7-2,NA,TGTGCCAGCAGCCGAAACAACTACGAGCAGTACTTC,CASSRNNYEQYF
TRBJ1-1,NA,TRBV11-3,NA,TGTGCCAGCAGCGGATACAGGGAAACTGAAGCTTTCTTT,CASSGYRETEAFF
TRBJ2-7,TRBD1,TRBV6-1,NA,TGTGCCAGCAGTTCCCCCGGGACAGGGATATACGAGCAGTACTTC,CASSSPGTGIYEQYF
TRBJ2-5,NA,TRBV10-3,NA,TGTGCCATCAGTGGTCCCGGGAGTAGAGAGACCCAGTACTTC,CAISGPGSRETQYF
TRBJ2-7,TRBD1,TRBV5-8,NA,TGTGCCAGCAGGGGACGGGACAGGGGCAACGAGCAGTACTTC,CASRGRDRGNEQYF
TRBJ2-1,TRBD2,TRBV5-1,NA,TGCGCCAGCAGCCTAGCGGGCCTGATCTACAATGAGCAGTTCTTC,CASSLAGLIYNEQFF
TRBJ2-5,NA,TRBV2,NA,TGTGCCAGCAGCGGTCACCGCCCCCGATCGGGAGAGACCCAGTACTTC,CASSGHRPRSGETQYF
TRBJ2-1,NA,TRBV6-1,few,TGTGCCAGCAGTGAGGAGCTACGGGGACTTTCCGTCTACAATGAGCAGTTCTTC,CASSEELRGLSVYNEQFF
TRBJ2-1,NA,TRBV27,NA,TGTGCCAGCAGTTCCCAGGGGGGAAACACGTATGAGCAGTTCTTC,CASSSQGGNTYEQFF
TRBJ2-3,NA,TRBV7-3,few,TGTGCCAGCAGCTTAACGATCCACGGGGTCTCTTACACAGATACGCAGTATTTT,CASSLTIHGVSYTDTQYF
TRBJ1-5,TRBD1,TRBV6-1,few,TGTGCCAGCAGTGAATCATGGGGACAGGGAAGCAATCAGCCCCAGCATTTT,CASSESWGQGSNQPQHF
TRBJ2-7,TRBD2,TRBV5-1,NA,TGCGCCAGCAGCTTGGTCGGGGGGATAGACGAGCAGTACTTC,CASSLVGGIDEQYF
TRBJ1-5,NA,TRBV11-2,NA,TGTGCCAGCAGCTTAGCGGGGGGGGTCAATCAGCCCCAGCATTTT,CASSLAGGVNQPQHF
TRBJ2-7,TRBD1,TRBV27,NA,TGTGCCAGCAGTGCCTCGCCGGGACAGATAACCTACGAGCAGTACTTC,CASSASPGQITYEQYF
TRBJ1-2,NA,TRBV11-2,NA,TGTGCCAGCAGCTTCGGGCAGGGGAACTATGGCTACACCTTC,CASSFGQGNYGYTF
TRBJ1-4,NA,TRBV10-2,NA,TGCGCCAGCAGAGCGGACGGGTCAACTAATGAAAAACTGTTTTTT,CASRADGSTNEKLFF
TRBJ1-2,NA,TRBV5-4,NA,TGTGCCAGCAGCTTGGGGGGGGGCACGGACTATGGCTACACCTTC,CASSLGGGTDYGYTF
TRBJ2-3,TRBD1,TRBV6-4,NA,TGTGCCAGCAGCCTTGACAGGGGAGCAGATACGCAGTATTTT,CASSLDRGADTQYF
TRBJ2-5,TRBD2,TRBV19,NA,TGTGCCAGTAGTATTGGGGGGGTCCCTGAGACCCAGTACTTC,CASSIGGVPETQYF
TRBJ2-7,NA,TRBV30,NA,TGTGCCTGGCGGGCTAGCAAAAAAATCTACGAGCAGTACTTC,CAWRASKKIYEQYF
TRBJ2-3,TRBD1,TRBV19,NA,TGTGCCAGTAGAGCCTGGGACAGCCCCACAGATACGCAGTATTTT,CASRAWDSPTDTQYF
TRBJ1-6,NA,TRBV14,NA,TGTGCCAGCAGCCAAGTGGGGGCCAGTTTGTCACCCCTCCACTTT,CASSQVGASLSPLHF
TRBJ1-2,TRBD1,TRBV6-5,NA,TGTGCCAGCAGGTCGACAGGGCGGAGGGTTCATGGCTACACCTTC,CASRSTGRRVHGYTF
TRBJ2-5,NA,TRBV11-2,NA,TGTGCCAGCAGTCCCGGAGGGGCAGTCCAAGAGACCCAGTACTTC,CASSPGGAVQETQYF
TRBJ2-7,TRBD1,TRBV4-1,NA,TGCGCCAGCAGCCCGGCTTCAGGGGGCCCCTACGAGCAGTACTTC,CASSPASGGPYEQYF
TRBJ2-7,NA,TRBV10-3,NA,TGTGCCATCAGCCCAGCCGTGGGGGGAGGGCAGTACTTC,CAISPAVGGGQYF
TRBJ2-1,NA,TRBV27,NA,TGTGCCAGCAGTTTCAACAATAAGCAGTTCTTC,CASSFNNKQFF
TRBJ1-1,NA,TRBV6-1,NA,TGTGCCAGCAGTTTCAGGGGCTACACTGAAGCTTTCTTT,CASSFRGYTEAFF
TRBJ2-7,TRBD1,TRBV29-1,NA,TGCAGCGTGGGACAGGGTTCTCTCTACGAGCAGTACTTC,CSVGQGSLYEQYF
TRBJ2-7,NA,TRBV6-5,NA,TGTGCCACCTCGAGGGACAACTCCTACGAGCAGTACTTC,CATSRDNSYEQYF
TRBJ2-7,TRBD1,TRBV5-4,few,TGTGCCAGCAGCAAAACCGGGACAGGGGTCTACGAGCAGTACTTC,CASSKTGTGVYEQYF